The 21 T cell receptor beta chains reported below all come from one sample, sequenced in a study of somatic mutations in cytotoxic T cells in rheumatoid arthritis. The data were produced by immunoSEQ multiplex PCR, yet TCRdb's version contains in-frame clones alone and is incomplete. The table shows roughly 10,000 clones, with 80% occurring only once. Material for sequencing was CD8+ T cells sorted from blood. The receptors stem from an adult with rheumatoid arthritis.

V usage is TRBV27 and J usage is TRBJ1-2; TRBD1 matches at 10 bases. The J segment lost 4 bases and the V segment lost 6 bases, leaving 8 bases of the junction unmatched. Germline V lookup: CDR1 MNHEY, CDR2 SMNVEV (reference sequence). This CDR3 contains 15 residues. In DNA, the CDR3 is TGTGCCAGCAGAGCCGGGACAGGGGTTGGCTATGGCTACACCTTC. Translated: CASRAGTGVGYGYTF.

The J gene is TRBJ1-5, the V gene TRBV19, with D maybe TRBD1 (6 bases). CDR1 and CDR2 from the germline V gene are LNHDA and SQIVND (reference sequence). This CDR3 has 16 residues. The V end lost 6 bases, the J end lost 6 bases, and 21 bases lay between the germline ends. The CDR3, as DNA: TGTGCCAGTAGCCCACTCCCACAGGGAGGGATTCAGCCCCAGCATTTT. Translated: CASSPLPQGGIQPQHF.

The rearrangement joins TRBV9 to TRBJ2-7; D is perhaps TRBD1 or TRBD2 (5 bases each). The CDR3 length is 18 residues. From germline, CDR1 is SGDLS and CDR2 YYNGEE. Trimming removed 0 bases from V and 7 bases from J, with 26 bases in between. CDR3 loop: CASSVGPPGRQGVLEQYF. The CDR3 DNA sequence: TGTGCCAGCAGCGTAGGGCCCCCAGGGCGGCAGGGAGTCTTGGAGCAGTACTTC.

This rearrangement joins TRBV30 to TRBJ1-3; 7 nucleotides align to TRBD1. Germline assignment: CDR1 GTSNPN and CDR2 SVGIG (reference sequence). J lost 0 bases, V lost 4 bases, and 6 bases had no gene match. CDR3 length: 15 residues. The CDR3 bases are TGTGCCTGGACCGGGACAGCTCTCTCTGGAAACACCATATATTTT. This codes for CAWTGTALSGNTIYF.

The genes are TRBV7-6 and TRBJ1-2, with a possible D match to TRBD1 (6 bases). This CDR3 is built from 13 residues. Trimming took 4 bases from V and 7 from J, leaving 13 bases between them. Germline V CDR1 and CDR2: SGHVS, FNYEAQ. CDR3 DNA: TGTGCCAGCAGCTCGGCAGGGGTAGCTGGCTACACCTTC. Translating gives CASSSAGVAGYTF.

The chain is built from TRBV30 and TRBJ2-7, with D perhaps given as TRBD1 or TRBD2 (5 bases each). Between the trimmed V and J ends, which lost 0 bases and 2 bases, there was a span of 11 bases. Germline CDR1 and CDR2: GTSNPN and SVGIG (reference sequence). There are 14 residues in the CDR3. The CDR3 is CAWSVLRDPYEQYF. CDR3 nucleotides: TGTGCCTGGAGTGTGTTACGGGACCCCTACGAGCAGTACTTC. The complete variable domain, with remaining parts taken from reference TRBV30 and TRBJ2-7, reads SQTIHQWPATLVQPVGSPLSLECTVEGTSNPNLYWYRQAAGRGLQLLFYSVGIGQISSEVPQNLSASRPQDRQFILSSKKLLLSDSGFYLCAWSVLRDPYEQYFGPGTRLTVT.

V gene TRBV6-6 combines with J gene TRBJ2-2; 9 positions agree with TRBD1. CDR3 length: 13 residues. V trimming: 9 bases; J trimming: 7 bases; junction bases outside the gene matches: 6. Germline CDR1 reads MNHNY; CDR2 reads SVGAGI (reference sequence). The CDR3 spells CASTDRGVGELFF. The DNA for the CDR3 is TGTGCCAGTACGGACAGGGGTGTCGGGGAGCTGTTTTTT.

Concerning this clone: The germline gene is not matched at one end of the junction; a read error may be the cause. The rearrangement uses TRBV7-9 and TRBJ1-1, with no clear D. The CDR3 contains 12 residues. Germline loops: CDR1 SEHNR, CDR2 FQNEAQ (reference sequence). CDR3 protein: CASGLDNTEAFF. CDR3 DNA sequence: TGTGCCAGCGGCTTGGATAACACTGAAGCTTTCTTT.

The chain uses TRBV30 and TRBJ2-3, with TRBD2 matching 7 bases. Unmatched junction bases numbered 7, after V lost 1 base and J lost 0 bases. This CDR3 comprises 16 residues. CDR1 and CDR2 from the germline V gene are GTSNPN and SVGIG (reference sequence). The DNA of the CDR3 is TGTGCCTGGAGTGGGCTCAGCGGGGCTAGCACAGATACGCAGTATTTT. The encoded protein is CAWSGLSGASTDTQYF. Complete variable domain (other parts from reference TRBV30 and TRBJ2-3): SQTIHQWPATLVQPVGSPLSLECTVEGTSNPNLYWYRQAAGRGLQLLFYSVGIGQISSEVPQNLSASRPQDRQFILSSKKLLLSDSGFYLCAWSGLSGASTDTQYFGPGTRLTVL.

This CDR3 is CASSAWDTDTQYF. CDR3 sequence (DNA): TGTGCCAGCAGCGCCTGGGACACAGATACGCAGTATTTT. This chain connects TRBV9 to TRBJ2-3; the D is unclear. The V end lost 3 bases, the J end lost 2 bases, and 7 bases lay between the germline ends. Germline values: CDR1 SGDLS, CDR2 YYNGEE. The CDR3 is made up of 13 amino acids.

This clone was picked up one time. The chain is built from TRBV7-2 and TRBJ2-2; 12 bases fit TRBD2. Germline lookup yields CDR1 SGHTA and CDR2 FQGNSA. Germline trimming cut 3 bases from V and 4 bases from J; bases unmatched to any gene: 3. The CDR3 has 16 amino acids. The DNA for the CDR3 is TGTGCCAGCAGCTTGCTAGCGGGGGGGTCCACCGGGGAGCTGTTTTTT. Encoded protein: CASSLLAGGSTGELFF.

This sequence joins TRBV19 and TRBJ2-7; the match to TRBD1 covers 7 bases. With V trimmed by 6 bases and J by 4 bases, 12 bases remained unmatched. The CDR3 totals 15 residues. Germline V gives CDR1 LNHDA, CDR2 SQIVND (reference sequence). The CDR3 sequence is CASSDKGQSLYEQYF. In DNA form, the CDR3 reads TGTGCCAGTAGCGATAAGGGACAGTCATTGTACGAGCAGTACTTC.

This clone was recorded only once. The CDR3 DNA reads as TGTGCCAGCAGTGATAAAGCCACAGATACGCAGTATTTT. Translating gives CASSDKATDTQYF. The chain couples TRBV6-4 to TRBJ2-3, with D unresolved. This CDR3 is 13 amino acids long. CDR1 is MRHNA, CDR2 SNTAGT, per germline. Trimming stripped 3 bases from V and 2 bases from J, with 6 bases between.

V usage is TRBV5-8 and J usage is TRBJ2-2; possible D gene TRBD1, 6 bases. The length of the CDR3 is 15 residues. The V and J ends lost 4 bases and 6 bases respectively, with 16 bases between them. The germline V gene encodes CDR1 SGHTS and CDR2 YDEGEE. CDR3 sequence: CASSPNRVPAGELFF. CDR3 DNA: TGTGCCAGCAGCCCCAACAGGGTCCCTGCCGGGGAGCTGTTTTTT.

The chain is built from TRBV5-4 and TRBJ2-6; D unclear. The CDR3 runs to 15 residues. V was shortened by 4 bases and J by 0 bases, with 8 bases between the two germline ends. The germline V gene encodes CDR1 SGHNT and CDR2 YYREEE (reference sequence). The CDR3 protein is CASSPPGSGANVLTF. DNA of the CDR3: TGTGCCAGCAGCCCTCCGGGCTCTGGGGCCAACGTCCTGACTTTC.

Points on this clone: The junction departs from the called germline gene at one end, perhaps through a read error. This rearrangement joins TRBV7-7 to TRBJ2-2, with unresolved D. The V gene's germline CDR1 is SSHAT and CDR2 FNYEAQ (reference sequence). CDR3 size: 14 residues. The CDR3 region has the DNA TGTGCTAGCAGCCCCATCACGAACACCGGGGAGCTGTTTTTT. This codes for CASSPITNTGELFF.

The chain links TRBV6-4 to TRBJ2-6; D not certain. The CDR3 totals 16 residues. Per germline, CDR1 MRHNA and CDR2 SNTAGT. Trimming shortened V by 0 bases and J by 0 bases, and 6 bases separated the two germline ends. CDR3 nucleotide sequence: TGTGCCAGCAGTGACTCGCAGCTCTCTGGGGCCAACGTCCTGACTTTC. Its translation: CASSDSQLSGANVLTF.

The rearrangement uses TRBV7-6 and TRBJ2-2; 11 bases map to TRBD1. The length of the CDR3 is 14 residues. The J segment lost 7 bases and the V segment lost 4 bases, leaving 2 bases of the junction unmatched. Germline-derived CDR1 and CDR2 are SGHVS and FNYEAQ. The CDR3 DNA sequence: TGTGCCAGCAGCTGGACAGGGGGCAGCGGGGAGCTGTTTTTT. It yields the protein CASSWTGGSGELFF.

This chain links TRBV9 with TRBJ2-3; no definite D call. The germline V gene encodes CDR1 SGDLS and CDR2 YYNGEE. The CDR3 length is 16 residues. Trimming took 0 bases from V and 6 from J, leaving 17 bases between them. The CDR3 sequence: CASSVEGWGLGDTQYF. In nucleotides, the CDR3 is TGTGCCAGCAGCGTAGAAGGATGGGGATTGGGCGATACGCAGTATTTT.

The chain employs TRBV6-1 and TRBJ2-5; 9 nucleotides agree with TRBD1. The J call may not be correct, given that the DNA end is closer to TRBJ2-7. The CDR3 runs to 14 residues. Germline V gives CDR1 MNHNS, CDR2 SASEGT. CDR3 region: CASAVRGQGYEQYF. DNA for the CDR3: TGTGCCAGCGCGGTGCGGGGACAGGGTTACGAGCAGTACTTC.

V gene TRBV5-5 combines with J gene TRBJ1-1; D is perhaps TRBD1 (6 bases). The CDR3 extends over 15 amino acids. CDR1 is SGHKS and CDR2 is YYEKEE in the germline V gene (reference sequence). V was shortened by 5 bases and J by 4 bases, with 18 bases between the two germline ends. The CDR3 region has the DNA TGTGCCAGCAGGATGGGGGGGGGCAGGGGCACTGAAGCTTTCTTT. Translated: CASRMGGGRGTEAFF.